The rows below give T cell receptor beta chains drawn from one sample of a study of blood T cells in healthy people across ages. MiXCR was run by TCRdb on the 5' RACE reads, yielding one entry per CDR3 protein. The table includes fewer than 2,000,000 distinct CDR3 sequences, about 32% detected once. The sequencing sample was made of blood. These receptors all come from a woman under 40 in good health. Each CDR3 is given with its conserved first and last residue. D genes are given only for firm matches. Clone size is given for some rows only: seen once, a few or many times, or a class if the clone is expanded.

V,J,D,size,DNA,CDR3
TRBV20-1,TRBJ2-5,.,few,TGCAGTGCAAAAAAGATGGGGGTGGGGGAGACCCAGTACTTC,CSAKKMGVGETQYF
TRBV27,TRBJ1-2,TRBD1,.,TGTGCCAGCAGTTTATCATTCAGGGGGCTGGGCTACACCTTC,CASSLSFRGLGYTF
TRBV20-1,TRBJ2-1,TRBD2,.,TGCAGTGCTCCCCTGTGGGCGGGAGGTCGCCAGGTTTACAATGAGCAGTTCTTC,CSAPLWAGGRQVYNEQFF
TRBV5-1,TRBJ2-1,TRBD2,many,TGTGCCAGCAGCTCCGGGACTAGCGGCTACAATGAGCAGTTCTTC,CASSSGTSGYNEQFF
TRBV20-1,TRBJ1-1,.,.,TGCAGTGCCCCAACTCATGGGGGCAGAACTGAAGTTTTCTTT,CSAPTHGGRTEVFF
TRBV20-1,TRBJ2-3,.,.,TGCAGTGCTGAGGGCAGGGGGGCAGCGGAGAACACAGATACGCAGTATTTT,CSAEGRGAAENTDTQYF
TRBV15,TRBJ2-7,.,few,TGTGCCACCAGCGGAACCATCTCCATGAGCGAGCAGTACTTC,CATSGTISMSEQYF
TRBV27,TRBJ2-1,TRBD2,few,TGTGCCAGCAGTTCGTCTTTAGCGGGCTCCTACAATGAGCAGTTCTTC,CASSSSLAGSYNEQFF
TRBV13,TRBJ2-3,TRBD2,.,TGTGCCAGCAGCTGGGGACTAGCGGGGTTATCGACAGATACGCAGTATTTT,CASSWGLAGLSTDTQYF
TRBV20-1,TRBJ1-2,.,few,TGCAGTGCTACCCAATTGTCCCGGGCTGGCTACACCTTC,CSATQLSRAGYTF
TRBV4-1,TRBJ2-5,TRBD2,many,TGCGCCAGCAGCTCACCGACTAGCGGAGCCCAAGAGACCCAGTACTTC,CASSSPTSGAQETQYF
TRBV25-1,TRBJ2-7,.,.,TGTGCCAGCAGGCCGTCGCGAAGCGAGCAGTACTTC,CASRPSRSEQYF
TRBV12-3/TRBV12-4,TRBJ1-5,.,.,TGTGCCAGCAGTTTATGGCAGAGCAATCAGCCCCAGCATTTT,CASSLWQSNQPQHF
TRBV20-1,TRBJ1-1,.,few,TGCAGTGCTGGCCGCCTCACTGAAGCTTTCTTT,CSAGRLTEAFF
TRBV15,TRBJ1-5,.,.,TGTGCCACCAGCAGACAGGGGAGCAATCAGCCCCAGCATTTT,CATSRQGSNQPQHF
TRBV5-1,TRBJ2-1,.,few,TGCGCCAGCGGAAGGGCTAGCGAGGACAATGAGCAGTTCTTC,CASGRASEDNEQFF
TRBV4-1,TRBJ1-1,.,.,TGCGCCAGCAGCCAAGAGCCCGCAGGGGTGAACACTGAAGCTTTCTTT,CASSQEPAGVNTEAFF
TRBV20-1,TRBJ2-3,.,.,TGCAGTGCTAGACTACTCACAGATACGCAGTATTTT,CSARLLTDTQYF
TRBV7-9,TRBJ1-2,.,few,TGTGCCAGCAGCTTTCTCCGGGGGACGGGCTATGGCTACACCTTC,CASSFLRGTGYGYTF
TRBV7-2,TRBJ2-2,.,few,TGTGCCAGCAGCTTAGCGGTTCAATCGAACACCGGGGAGCTGTTTTTT,CASSLAVQSNTGELFF
TRBV20-1,TRBJ1-1,.,.,TGCAGTGCCCGAAGAAGGGGGATGAACACTGAAGCTTTCTTT,CSARRRGMNTEAFF
TRBV27,TRBJ1-2,.,.,TGTGCCAGCAGGTTCACGAAAGGCCCTGGCTACACCTTC,CASRFTKGPGYTF
TRBV7-2,TRBJ1-1,TRBD1,few,TGTGCCAGCAGCCAGGCCCCGACAGGGCCCCACACTGAAGCTTTCTTT,CASSQAPTGPHTEAFF
TRBV4-1,TRBJ2-3,.,.,TGCGTCAGCAGCCTGCCAGGGACGGCTAGCACAGATACGCAGTATTTT,CVSSLPGTASTDTQYF
TRBV18,TRBJ2-7,.,.,TGTGCCAGCTCAACTGTAACGGGGCATTCCTTCTACGAGCAGTACTTC,CASSTVTGHSFYEQYF
TRBV7-2,TRBJ1-2,TRBD1,few,TGTGCCAGCAGCGCAAGGACAGGGTCGCCCGGCTACACCTTC,CASSARTGSPGYTF
TRBV20-1,TRBJ2-6,.,.,TGCAGTGCTTCCGGGACGGATAGCTCTGGGGCCAACGTCCTGACTTTC,CSASGTDSSGANVLTF
TRBV5-1,TRBJ2-1,TRBD1,few,TGCGCCAGCAGCCCTTCCGGGACAGGGGCCTACAATGAGCAGTTCTTC,CASSPSGTGAYNEQFF
TRBV30,TRBJ1-1,TRBD1,few,TGTGCCCTGGGGGGACAGGGAAGCGAGGCTTTCTTT,CALGGQGSEAFF
TRBV2,TRBJ2-1,.,.,TGTGCCAGCAGTCTATCCCGGACTCTAGGGGAGCAGTTCTTC,CASSLSRTLGEQFF
TRBV6-1,TRBJ1-5,TRBD1,.,TGTGCCAGCAGGGACAGGGCGGGCAATCAGCCCCAGCATTTT,CASRDRAGNQPQHF
TRBV29-1,TRBJ2-7,.,many,TGCAGCGTCGGCGGGCAGGCAAGAGGCGAGCAGTACTTC,CSVGGQARGEQYF
TRBV28,TRBJ2-7,.,few,TGTGCCAGCCTGAGTCCTAGCTACGAGCAGTACTTC,CASLSPSYEQYF
TRBV20-1,TRBJ1-1,.,few,TGCAGTGCTAGAGACCGACGCTCATCCAGGGCCTCAGGGGCTTTCTTT,CSARDRRSSRASGAFF
TRBV12-3/TRBV12-4,TRBJ2-1,.,few,TGTGCCAGCAGTCCTGGATCGCGGAACAATGAGCAGTTCTTC,CASSPGSRNNEQFF
TRBV9,TRBJ1-4,.,.,TGTGCCAGCAGCGTAGGGGCAGGGCGTGAAAAACTGTTTTTT,CASSVGAGREKLFF
TRBV28,TRBJ1-2,.,.,TGTGCCAGCAGTTTATTTGGGGGGCGAGACTATGGCTACACCTTC,CASSLFGGRDYGYTF
TRBV20-1,TRBJ2-7,.,.,TGCAGTGTTGGGACAAATTCTATCGACGAGCAGTACTTC,CSVGTNSIDEQYF
TRBV18,TRBJ1-1,TRBD1,.,TGTGCCAGCTCACCTGCGGACAGGGGGTCCAGGAACACTGAAGCTTTCTTT,CASSPADRGSRNTEAFF
TRBV3-1,TRBJ2-1,TRBD2,.,TGTGCCAGCAGCCAGGGACTAACGAAGCAGTTCTTC,CASSQGLTKQFF
TRBV12-3/TRBV12-4,TRBJ1-6,.,.,TGTGCCAGCAGCAATCCTCCGACCGATTTGGGGGCCCTCCACTTT,CASSNPPTDLGALHF
TRBV30,TRBJ2-4,.,.,TGTGCCTGGAGTGGCAGGACGGGGAACATTCAGTACTTC,CAWSGRTGNIQYF
TRBV5-1,TRBJ2-6,TRBD1,few,TGCGCCAGCAGCTTTTCTACAGGACAGGGGTACTCTGGGGCCAACGTCCTGACTTTC,CASSFSTGQGYSGANVLTF
TRBV5-5,TRBJ1-2,.,.,TGTGCCAGCAGACTAACAGGGTTTGGCTACACCTTC,CASRLTGFGYTF
TRBV29-1,TRBJ2-2,.,.,TGCAGCGTTTCGGGAAACACCGGGGAGCTGTTTTTT,CSVSGNTGELFF
TRBV9,TRBJ1-5,.,.,TGTGCCAGCAGCGTTGGCGAAGCGAATCAGCCCCAGCATTTT,CASSVGEANQPQHF
TRBV7-2,TRBJ2-3,.,.,TGTGCCAGCAGCCCAGAGTGGGATACGCAGTATTTT,CASSPEWDTQYF
TRBV20-1,TRBJ1-5,.,few,TGCAGTGCTAGAGAGAATTATAGCAATCAGCCCCAGCATTTT,CSARENYSNQPQHF
TRBV2,TRBJ2-1,TRBD2,few,TGTGCCAGGGCGGCGGGAGCTGCGAAATCAACCAATGAGCAGTTCTTC,CARAAGAAKSTNEQFF
TRBV7-3,TRBJ1-2,.,many,TGTGCCAGCAGCTTTCCGGGCGCAGGCTACACCTTC,CASSFPGAGYTF
TRBV3-1,TRBJ2-1,.,many,TGTGCCAGCAGCCAGGGGCTAACCTCCTACAATGAGCAGTTCTTC,CASSQGLTSYNEQFF